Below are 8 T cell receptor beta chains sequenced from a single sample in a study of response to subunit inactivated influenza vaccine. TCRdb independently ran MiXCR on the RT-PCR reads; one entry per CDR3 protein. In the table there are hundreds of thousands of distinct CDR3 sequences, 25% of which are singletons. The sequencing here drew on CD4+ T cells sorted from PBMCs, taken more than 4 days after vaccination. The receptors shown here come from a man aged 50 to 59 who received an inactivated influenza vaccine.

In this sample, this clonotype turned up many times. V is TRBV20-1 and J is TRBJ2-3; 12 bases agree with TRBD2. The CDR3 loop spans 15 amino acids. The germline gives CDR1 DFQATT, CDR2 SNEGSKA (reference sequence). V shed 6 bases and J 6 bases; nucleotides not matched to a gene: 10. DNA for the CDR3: TGCAGTGCCAAAACGACTAGCGGGAGATCTGATACGCAGTATTTT. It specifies CSAKTTSGRSDTQYF.

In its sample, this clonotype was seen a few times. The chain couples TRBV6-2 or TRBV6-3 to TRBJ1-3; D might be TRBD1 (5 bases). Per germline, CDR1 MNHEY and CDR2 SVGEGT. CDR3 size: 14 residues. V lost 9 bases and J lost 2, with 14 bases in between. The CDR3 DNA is TGTGCCAGTTCGACCGGGACGGCTGGAAACACCATATATTTT. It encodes CASSTGTAGNTIYF.

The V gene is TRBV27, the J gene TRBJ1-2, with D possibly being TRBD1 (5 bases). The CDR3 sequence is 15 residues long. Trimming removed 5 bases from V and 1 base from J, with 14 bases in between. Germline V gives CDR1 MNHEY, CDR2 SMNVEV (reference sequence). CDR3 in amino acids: CASSLRATVNYGYTF. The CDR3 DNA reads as TGTGCCAGCAGTCTCAGGGCTACCGTTAACTATGGCTACACCTTC.

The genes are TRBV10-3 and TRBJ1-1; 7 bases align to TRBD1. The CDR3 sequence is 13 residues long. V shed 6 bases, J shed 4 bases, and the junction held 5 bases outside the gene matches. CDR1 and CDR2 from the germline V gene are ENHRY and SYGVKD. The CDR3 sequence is CAISPGGGTEAFF. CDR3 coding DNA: TGTGCCATCAGCCCAGGGGGAGGCACTGAAGCTTTCTTT.

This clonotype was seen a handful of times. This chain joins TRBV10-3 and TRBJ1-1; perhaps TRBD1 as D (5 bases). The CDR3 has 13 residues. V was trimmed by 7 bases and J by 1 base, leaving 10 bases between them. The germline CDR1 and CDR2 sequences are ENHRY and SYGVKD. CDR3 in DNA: TGTGCCATCACCAATCAGGGGAACACTGAAGCTTTCTTT. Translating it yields CAITNQGNTEAFF.

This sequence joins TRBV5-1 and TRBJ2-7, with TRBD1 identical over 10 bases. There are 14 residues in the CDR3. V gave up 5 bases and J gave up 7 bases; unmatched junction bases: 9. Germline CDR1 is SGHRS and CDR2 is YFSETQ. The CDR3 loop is CASSLGTGAREQYF. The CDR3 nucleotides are TGCGCCAGCAGTTTAGGGACAGGGGCAAGAGAGCAGTACTTC. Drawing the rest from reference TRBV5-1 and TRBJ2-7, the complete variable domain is KAGVTQTPRYLIKTRGQQVTLSCSPISGHRSVSWYQQTPGQGLQFLFEYFSETQRNKGNFPGRFSGRQFSNSRSEMNVSTLELGDSALYLCASSLGTGAREQYFGPGTRLTVT.

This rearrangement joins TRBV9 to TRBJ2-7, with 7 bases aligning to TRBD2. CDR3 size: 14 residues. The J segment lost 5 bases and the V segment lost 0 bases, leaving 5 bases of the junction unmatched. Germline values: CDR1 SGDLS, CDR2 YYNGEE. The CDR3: CASSVETSLDEQYF. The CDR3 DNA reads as TGTGCCAGCAGCGTAGAGACTAGCCTGGACGAGCAGTACTTC. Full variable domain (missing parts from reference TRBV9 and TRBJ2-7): DSGVTQTPKHLITATGQRVTLRCSPRSGDLSVYWYQQSLDQGLQFLIQYYNGEERAKGNILERFSAQQFPDLHSELNLSSLELGDSALYFCASSVETSLDEQYFGPGTRLTVT.

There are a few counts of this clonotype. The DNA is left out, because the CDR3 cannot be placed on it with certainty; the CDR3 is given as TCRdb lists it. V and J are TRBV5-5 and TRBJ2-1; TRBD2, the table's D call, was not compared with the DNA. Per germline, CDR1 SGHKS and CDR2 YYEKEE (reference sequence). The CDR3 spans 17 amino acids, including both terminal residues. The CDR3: CASSFGPSFLESGEQFF.